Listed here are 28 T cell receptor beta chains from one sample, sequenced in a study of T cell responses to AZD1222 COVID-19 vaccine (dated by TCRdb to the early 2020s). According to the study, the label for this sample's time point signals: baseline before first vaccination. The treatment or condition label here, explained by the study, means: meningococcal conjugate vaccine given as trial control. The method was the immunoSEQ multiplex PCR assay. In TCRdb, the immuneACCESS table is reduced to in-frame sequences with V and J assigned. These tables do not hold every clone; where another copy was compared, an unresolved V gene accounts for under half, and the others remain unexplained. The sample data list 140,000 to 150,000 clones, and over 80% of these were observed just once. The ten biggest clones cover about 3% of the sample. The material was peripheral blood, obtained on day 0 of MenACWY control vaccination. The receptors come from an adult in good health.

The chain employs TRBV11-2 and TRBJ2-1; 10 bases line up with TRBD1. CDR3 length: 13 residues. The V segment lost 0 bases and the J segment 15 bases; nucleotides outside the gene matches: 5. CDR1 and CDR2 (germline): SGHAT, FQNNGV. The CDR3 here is CASSLDATGGSFF. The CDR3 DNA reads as TGTGCCAGCAGCTTAGACGCGACAGGGGGCTCGTTCTTC.

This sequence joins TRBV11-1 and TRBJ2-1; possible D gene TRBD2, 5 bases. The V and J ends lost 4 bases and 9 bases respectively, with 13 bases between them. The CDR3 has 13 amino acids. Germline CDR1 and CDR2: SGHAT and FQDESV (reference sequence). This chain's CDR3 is CASSSGWMLEQFF. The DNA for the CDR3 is TGTGCCAGCAGCTCGGGATGGATGCTTGAGCAGTTCTTC. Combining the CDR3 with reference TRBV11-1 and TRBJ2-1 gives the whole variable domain EAEVAQSPRYKITEKSQAVAFWCDPISGHATLYWYRQILGQGPELLVQFQDESVVDDSQLPKDRFSAERLKGVDSTLKIQPAELGDSAMYLCASSSGWMLEQFFGPGTRLTVL.

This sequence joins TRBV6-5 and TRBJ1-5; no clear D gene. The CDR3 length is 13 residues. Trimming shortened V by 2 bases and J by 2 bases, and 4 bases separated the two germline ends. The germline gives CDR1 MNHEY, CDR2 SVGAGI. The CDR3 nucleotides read TGTGCCAGCAGTTACAATGGCAATCAGCCCCAGCATTTT. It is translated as CASSYNGNQPQHF.

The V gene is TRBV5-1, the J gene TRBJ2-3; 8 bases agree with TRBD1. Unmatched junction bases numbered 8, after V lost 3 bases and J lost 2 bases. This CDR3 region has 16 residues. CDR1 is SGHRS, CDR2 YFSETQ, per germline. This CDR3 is CASSSDRAATTDTQYF. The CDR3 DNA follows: TGCGCCAGCAGCTCGGACAGGGCAGCAACCACAGATACGCAGTATTTT.

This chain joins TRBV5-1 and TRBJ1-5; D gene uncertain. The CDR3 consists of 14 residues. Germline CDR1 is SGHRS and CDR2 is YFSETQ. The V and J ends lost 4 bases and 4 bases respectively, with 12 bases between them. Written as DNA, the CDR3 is TGCGCCAGCAGCCCCGGGGAGATGAATCAGCCCCAGCATTTT. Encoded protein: CASSPGEMNQPQHF.

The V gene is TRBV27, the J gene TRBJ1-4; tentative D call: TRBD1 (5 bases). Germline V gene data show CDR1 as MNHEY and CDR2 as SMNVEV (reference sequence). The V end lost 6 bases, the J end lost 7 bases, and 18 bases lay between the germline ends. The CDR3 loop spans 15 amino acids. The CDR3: CASSPEGVLGEKLFF. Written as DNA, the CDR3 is TGTGCCAGCAGCCCGGAAGGGGTATTGGGTGAAAAACTGTTTTTT.

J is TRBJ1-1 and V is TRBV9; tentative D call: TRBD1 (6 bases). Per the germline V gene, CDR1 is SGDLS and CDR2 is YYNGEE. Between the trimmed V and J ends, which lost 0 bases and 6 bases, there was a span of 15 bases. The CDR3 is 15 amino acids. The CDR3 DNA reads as TGTGCCAGCAGCGTAGATGGGTGGGGGGCAGCTGAAGCTTTCTTT. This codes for CASSVDGWGAAEAFF.

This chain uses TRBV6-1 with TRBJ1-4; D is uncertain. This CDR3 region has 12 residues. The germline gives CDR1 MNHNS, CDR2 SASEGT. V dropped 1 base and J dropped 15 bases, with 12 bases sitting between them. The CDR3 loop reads CASSEDMLRVFF. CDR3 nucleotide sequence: TGTGCCAGCAGTGAAGACATGTTGAGGGTGTTTTTT.

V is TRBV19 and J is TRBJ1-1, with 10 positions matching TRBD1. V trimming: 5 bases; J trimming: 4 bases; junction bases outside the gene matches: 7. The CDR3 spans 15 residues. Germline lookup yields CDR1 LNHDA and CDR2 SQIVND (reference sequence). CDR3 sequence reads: CASSPRTGGATEAFF. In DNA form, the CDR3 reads TGTGCCAGTAGTCCTCGGACAGGGGGTGCCACTGAAGCTTTCTTT.

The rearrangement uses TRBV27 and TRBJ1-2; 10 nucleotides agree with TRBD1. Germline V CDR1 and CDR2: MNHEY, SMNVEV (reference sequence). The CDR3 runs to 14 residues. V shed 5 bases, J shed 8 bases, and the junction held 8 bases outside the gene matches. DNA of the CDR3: TGTGCCAGCAGTCCTGGGACAGGGGCGGTCGGCTACACCTTC. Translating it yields CASSPGTGAVGYTF.

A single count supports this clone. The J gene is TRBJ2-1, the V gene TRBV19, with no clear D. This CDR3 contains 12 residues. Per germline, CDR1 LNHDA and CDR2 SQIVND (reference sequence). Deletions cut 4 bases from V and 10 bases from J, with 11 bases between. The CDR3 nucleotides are TGTGCCAGTAGTAAAACTTACTGGGAGCAGTTCTTC. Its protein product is CASSKTYWEQFF.

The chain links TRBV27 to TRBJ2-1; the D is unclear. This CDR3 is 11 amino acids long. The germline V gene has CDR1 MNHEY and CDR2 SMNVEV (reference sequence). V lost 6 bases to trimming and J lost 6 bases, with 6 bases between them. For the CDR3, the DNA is TGTGCCAGCAGATCGACCAATGAGCAGTTCTTC. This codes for CASRSTNEQFF.

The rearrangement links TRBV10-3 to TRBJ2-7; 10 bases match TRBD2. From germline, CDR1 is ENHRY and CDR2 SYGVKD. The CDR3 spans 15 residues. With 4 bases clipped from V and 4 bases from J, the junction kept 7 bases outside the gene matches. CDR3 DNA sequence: TGTGCCATCAGTGGGAAGCGGGAGGGCCCGTACGAGCAGTACTTC. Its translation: CAISGKREGPYEQYF.

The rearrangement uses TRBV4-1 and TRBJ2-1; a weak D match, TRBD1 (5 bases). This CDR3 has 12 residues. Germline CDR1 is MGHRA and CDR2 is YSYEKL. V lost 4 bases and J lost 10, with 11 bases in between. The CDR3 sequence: CASSPLAGEQFF. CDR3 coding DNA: TGCGCCAGCAGCCCCTTGGCAGGGGAGCAGTTCTTC.

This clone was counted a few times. In DNA form, the CDR3 reads TGTGCCAGCAGGGAGAACACTGAAGCTTTCTTT. Residues: CASRENTEAFF. This chain joins TRBV6-5 and TRBJ1-1, with D unresolved. Germline V CDR1 and CDR2: MNHEY, SVGAGI. The CDR3 length is 11 residues. With 6 bases removed from V and 1 base from J, the gap between germline ends came to 3 bases.

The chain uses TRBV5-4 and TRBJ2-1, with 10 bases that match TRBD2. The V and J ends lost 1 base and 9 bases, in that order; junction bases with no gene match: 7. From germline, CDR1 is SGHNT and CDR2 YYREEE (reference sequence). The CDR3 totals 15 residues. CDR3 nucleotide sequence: TGTGCCAGCAGCTTGTCCCTAGCGGGAGCCGGTGAGCAGTTCTTC. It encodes CASSLSLAGAGEQFF.

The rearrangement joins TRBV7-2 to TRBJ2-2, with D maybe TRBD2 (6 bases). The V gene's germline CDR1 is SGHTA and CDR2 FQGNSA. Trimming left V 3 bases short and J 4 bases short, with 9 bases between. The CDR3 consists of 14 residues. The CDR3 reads CASSLRGSTGELFF. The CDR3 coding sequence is TGTGCCAGCAGCTTGCGGGGCTCCACCGGGGAGCTGTTTTTT.

The CDR3 here is CASSPQAGEKLFF. Written as DNA, the CDR3 is TGCGCCAGCAGCCCGCAGGCGGGAGAAAAACTGTTTTTT. The chain joins TRBV5-1 to TRBJ1-4; unclear D gene. Trimming stripped 4 bases from V and 8 bases from J, with 12 bases between. The germline CDR1 and CDR2 sequences are SGHRS and YFSETQ. The CDR3 is 13 amino acids.

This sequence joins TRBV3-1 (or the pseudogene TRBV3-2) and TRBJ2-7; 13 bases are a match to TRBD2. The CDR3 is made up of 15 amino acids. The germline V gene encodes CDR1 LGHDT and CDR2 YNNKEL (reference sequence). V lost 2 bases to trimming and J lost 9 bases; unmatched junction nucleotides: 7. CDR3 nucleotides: TGTGCCAGCAGCCAAAGGACTAGCGGGAGTAAATTGCAGTACTTC. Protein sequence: CASSQRTSGSKLQYF.

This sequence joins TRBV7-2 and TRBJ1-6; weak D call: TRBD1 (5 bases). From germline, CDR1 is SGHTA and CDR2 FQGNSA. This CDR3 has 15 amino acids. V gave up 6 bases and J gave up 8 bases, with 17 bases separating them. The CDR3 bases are TGTGCCAGCAGTGGGGGGACCGGAATTTATTCACCCCTCCACTTT. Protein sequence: CASSGGTGIYSPLHF.

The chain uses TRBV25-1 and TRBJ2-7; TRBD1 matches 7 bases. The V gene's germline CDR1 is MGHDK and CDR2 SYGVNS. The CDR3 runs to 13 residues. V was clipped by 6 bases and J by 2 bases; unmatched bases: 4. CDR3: CASSPGTAYEQYF. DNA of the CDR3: TGTGCCAGCAGCCCCGGGACAGCCTACGAGCAGTACTTC.

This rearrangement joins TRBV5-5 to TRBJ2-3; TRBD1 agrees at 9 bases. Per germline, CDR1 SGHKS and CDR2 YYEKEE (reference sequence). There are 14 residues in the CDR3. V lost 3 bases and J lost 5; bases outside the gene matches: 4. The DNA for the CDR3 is TGTGCCAGCAGCTCCGGGACAGGGCAAGATACGCAGTATTTT. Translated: CASSSGTGQDTQYF. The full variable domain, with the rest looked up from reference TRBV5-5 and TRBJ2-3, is DAGVTQSPTHLIKTRGQQVTLRCSPISGHKSVSWYQQVLGQGPQFIFQYYEKEERGRGNFPDRFSARQFPNYSSELNVNALLLGDSALYLCASSSGTGQDTQYFGPGTRLTVL.

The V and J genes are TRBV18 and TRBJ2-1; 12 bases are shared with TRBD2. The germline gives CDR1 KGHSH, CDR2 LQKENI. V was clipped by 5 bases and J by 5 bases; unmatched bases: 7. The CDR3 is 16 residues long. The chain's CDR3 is CASSDRTSGAHNEQFF. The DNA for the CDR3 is TGTGCCAGCTCAGATCGGACTAGCGGGGCCCACAATGAGCAGTTCTTC.

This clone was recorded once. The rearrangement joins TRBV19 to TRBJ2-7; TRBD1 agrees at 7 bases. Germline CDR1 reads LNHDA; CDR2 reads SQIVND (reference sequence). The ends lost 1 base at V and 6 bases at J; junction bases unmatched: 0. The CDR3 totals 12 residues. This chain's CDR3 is CASSIGTGEQYF. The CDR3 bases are TGTGCCAGTAGTATAGGGACAGGCGAGCAGTACTTC.

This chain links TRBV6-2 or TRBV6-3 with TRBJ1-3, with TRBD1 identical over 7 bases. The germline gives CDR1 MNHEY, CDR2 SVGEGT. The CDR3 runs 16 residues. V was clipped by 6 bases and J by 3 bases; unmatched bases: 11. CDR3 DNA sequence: TGTGCCAGCAGCCCGCCGACAGGGATCGTTGGAAACACCATATATTTT. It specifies CASSPPTGIVGNTIYF.

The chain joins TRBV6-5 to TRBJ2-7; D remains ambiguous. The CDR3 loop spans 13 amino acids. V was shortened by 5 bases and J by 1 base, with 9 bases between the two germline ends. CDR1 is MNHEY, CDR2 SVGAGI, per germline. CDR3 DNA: TGTGCCAGCAGTCTAGAGACTTCCTACGAGCAGTACTTC. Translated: CASSLETSYEQYF.

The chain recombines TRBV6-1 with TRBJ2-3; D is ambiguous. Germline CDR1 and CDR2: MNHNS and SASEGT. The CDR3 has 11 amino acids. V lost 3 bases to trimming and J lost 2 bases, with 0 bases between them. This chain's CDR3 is CASSDTDTQYF. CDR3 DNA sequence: TGTGCCAGCAGTGACACAGATACGCAGTATTTT.

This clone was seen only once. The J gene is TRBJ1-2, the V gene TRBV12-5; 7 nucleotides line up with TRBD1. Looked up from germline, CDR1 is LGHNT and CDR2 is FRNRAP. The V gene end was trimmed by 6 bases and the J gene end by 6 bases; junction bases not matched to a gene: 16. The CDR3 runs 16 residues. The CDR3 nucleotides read TGTGCTAGTGGCCCTATCTCAACAGGGGTCGAGAATGGCTACACCTTC. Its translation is CASGPISTGVENGYTF.